Presented here are 25 T cell receptor beta chains from one specimen sequenced in a study of beta chain features in type 1 diabetes. Study observations and caveats: Significant though moderate, a shortening of TCRB CDR3s appeared in all four CD4+ subsets of Type 1 diabetes patients.

Expressed TCRB transcripts got sequenced, as all isolated RNA was reverse transcribed. The data were produced by immunoSEQ multiplex PCR, yet TCRdb's version contains in-frame clones alone and is incomplete. The table shows more than 250,000 clones, with around 21% occurring only once. Which antigens these TCRs recognize remains unknown. Sequences were obtained from naive CD4+ T cells from blood. These receptor sequences come from a woman aged 40-49 years with type 1 diabetes.

The table lists this clone with a few counts. The rearrangement links TRBV18 to TRBJ1-1, with 9 bases fitting TRBD1. Germline V gene data show CDR1 as KGHSH and CDR2 as LQKENI. V dropped 3 bases and J dropped 12; count of bases not matched to a gene: 2. The CDR3 spans 11 residues. The CDR3 region has the DNA TGTGCCAGCTCACCGGGACAGGGCTCTTTCTTT. Translation: CASSPGQGSFF.

In this sample, this clone turned up a few times. The rearrangement uses TRBV5-6 and TRBJ2-7, with TRBD2 as a possible D gene (5 bases). Germline V CDR1 and CDR2: SGHDT, YYEEEE. V shed 0 bases and J shed 3 bases, with 7 bases lying between them. The CDR3 has 13 amino acids. The chain's CDR3 is CASSLGGDYEQYF. For the CDR3, the DNA is TGTGCCAGCAGCTTGGGGGGAGACTACGAGCAGTACTTC.

This clone was observed a handful of times. The chain employs TRBV7-9 and TRBJ2-7; 9 nucleotides line up with TRBD1. Losses at the gene ends were 4 bases for V and 2 bases for J; bases not matched to a gene: 6. This CDR3 comprises 15 residues. Germline lookup yields CDR1 SEHNR and CDR2 FQNEAQ (reference sequence). CDR3 DNA: TGTGCCAGCAGCTCCGGACAGGGGAGGACCTACGAGCAGTACTTC. Amino acid sequence: CASSSGQGRTYEQYF.

This sequence joins TRBV5-6 and TRBJ2-2, with a possible D match to TRBD1 (6 bases). Germline lookup yields CDR1 SGHDT and CDR2 YYEEEE. With 6 bases removed from V and 1 base from J, the gap between germline ends came to 13 bases. The CDR3 extends over 15 amino acids. The CDR3 coding sequence is TGTGCCAGCACCCTGCTACAGGGGAACACCGGGGAGCTGTTTTTT. Protein: CASTLLQGNTGELFF.

V and J are TRBV5-6 and TRBJ1-1; D ambiguous. The CDR3 extends over 13 amino acids. CDR1 and CDR2 from the germline V gene are SGHDT and YYEEEE. Trimming removed 4 bases at V and 5 bases at J, with 12 bases between. CDR3 amino acids: CASSGYQVTEAFF. CDR3 bases: TGTGCCAGCAGCGGATACCAGGTGACTGAAGCTTTCTTT.

J is TRBJ2-5 and V is TRBV9, with a possible D match to TRBD2 (6 bases). V was shortened by 0 bases and J by 2 bases, with 8 bases between the two germline ends. The CDR3 spans 14 residues. Germline values: CDR1 SGDLS, CDR2 YYNGEE. The chain's CDR3 is CASSVGDWQETQYF. CDR3 DNA sequence: TGTGCCAGCAGCGTAGGGGACTGGCAAGAGACCCAGTACTTC.

The chain has TRBV9 and TRBJ2-5, with 8 bases that match TRBD2. V was pared by 4 bases and J by 5 bases, with 10 bases of the junction left unmatched. CDR3 size: 15 residues. Germline V gene lookup returns CDR1 SGDLS and CDR2 YYNGEE. In nucleotides, the CDR3 is TGTGCCAGCAGCAGCCGGGGGGGCCGGGAGGAGACCCAGTACTTC. Its translation is CASSSRGGREETQYF. Filled out from reference TRBV9 and TRBJ2-5, the complete variable domain reads DSGVTQTPKHLITATGQRVTLRCSPRSGDLSVYWYQQSLDQGLQFLIQYYNGEERAKGNILERFSAQQFPDLHSELNLSSLELGDSALYFCASSSRGGREETQYFGPGTRLLVL.

There are a few counts of this clone. The V call is TRBV28, the J call TRBJ1-1; D may be TRBD1 (6 bases). The V and J ends lost 7 bases and 8 bases respectively, with 17 bases between them. This CDR3 spans 13 amino acids. Germline V lookup: CDR1 MDHEN, CDR2 SYDVKM. The CDR3 coding sequence is TGTGCCAGCACCGCCGGGGGGCAGAGGGAAGCTTTCTTT. It encodes CASTAGGQREAFF. Using reference TRBV28 and TRBJ1-1 for the parts outside the CDR3, the full variable domain is DVKVTQSSRYLVKRTGEKVFLECVQDMDHENMFWYRQDPGLGLRLIYFSYDVKMKEKGDIPEGYSVSREKKERFSLILESASTNQTSMYLCASTAGGQREAFFGQGTRLTVV.

This clone was observed a handful of times. CDR3 DNA: TGTGCCAGCAGCCCCAAGAGACTAGCCTCCTACGAGCAGTACTTC. It yields the protein CASSPKRLASYEQYF. This chain joins TRBV7-2 and TRBJ2-7; 7 bases align to TRBD2. CDR1 and CDR2 (germline): SGHTA, FQGNSA. The CDR3 is made up of 15 amino acids. The V and J ends lost 5 bases and 0 bases, in that order; junction bases with no gene match: 7.

The chain has TRBV5-6 and TRBJ1-1; D gene uncertain. Germline CDR1 and CDR2: SGHDT and YYEEEE. The V end lost 1 base, the J end lost 7 bases, and 14 bases lay between the germline ends. The CDR3 consists of 14 residues. CDR3 sequence (DNA): TGTGCCAGCAGCTTGAAGGGCGCGGGAATTGAAGCTTTCTTT. Protein: CASSLKGAGIEAFF.

The genes are TRBV7-2 and TRBJ2-5; D may be TRBD2 (8 bases). The CDR3 extends over 13 amino acids. Germline V gene sequence: CDR1 SGHTA, CDR2 FQGNSA. The V end was cut by 8 bases, the J end by 7 bases, with 17 bases between. Here the CDR3 DNA reads TGTGCCAGCCGAACAGGGGCGGGGGGGACCCAGTACTTC. Protein product: CASRTGAGGTQYF.

This chain connects TRBV9 to TRBJ2-3, with D perhaps matching TRBD2 (6 bases). The germline V gene encodes CDR1 SGDLS and CDR2 YYNGEE. The CDR3 runs to 12 residues. V gave up 1 base and J gave up 15 bases, with 15 bases separating them. CDR3 sequence reads: CASSVLGGALYF. For the CDR3, the DNA is TGTGCCAGCAGCGTACTTGGCGGGGCACTCTATTTT.

This clone was observed a few times. The chain joins TRBV29-1 to TRBJ2-1; 9 bases map to TRBD1. The ends lost 4 bases at V and 9 bases at J; junction bases unmatched: 7. Looked up from germline, CDR1 is SQVTM and CDR2 is ANQGSEA. The CDR3 is 13 residues long. This CDR3 is CSVGAGQGGEQFF. The CDR3 DNA is TGCAGCGTTGGAGCGGGACAGGGCGGTGAGCAGTTCTTC.

This clone came up a few times. This chain links TRBV5-1 with TRBJ2-1; 8 positions match TRBD1. The CDR3 length is 13 residues. Germline assignment: CDR1 SGHRS and CDR2 YFSETQ. V shed 1 base and J 7 bases; nucleotides not matched to a gene: 1. The DNA of the CDR3 is TGCGCCAGCAGCTTGCAGGGGGCTAATGAGCAGTTCTTC. Translating gives CASSLQGANEQFF. Drawing the rest from reference TRBV5-1 and TRBJ2-1, the complete variable domain is KAGVTQTPRYLIKTRGQQVTLSCSPISGHRSVSWYQQTPGQGLQFLFEYFSETQRNKGNFPGRFSGRQFSNSRSEMNVSTLELGDSALYLCASSLQGANEQFFGPGTRLTVL.

This chain joins TRBV28 and TRBJ1-4, with D possibly TRBD1 on 5 matching bases. Looked up from germline, CDR1 is MDHEN and CDR2 is SYDVKM. V was trimmed by 5 bases and J by 7 bases, leaving 14 bases between them. The CDR3 runs to 14 residues. The CDR3 DNA reads TGTGCCAGCAGTCCCGGGACTAAGGGTGAAAAACTGTTTTTT. This translates into CASSPGTKGEKLFF. The entire variable domain, with the rest obtained from reference TRBV28 and TRBJ1-4, is as follows: DVKVTQSSRYLVKRTGEKVFLECVQDMDHENMFWYRQDPGLGLRLIYFSYDVKMKEKGDIPEGYSVSREKKERFSLILESASTNQTSMYLCASSPGTKGEKLFFGSGTQLSVL.

This sequence joins TRBV6-5 and TRBJ1-1; perhaps TRBD1 as D (6 bases). The length of the CDR3 is 14 residues. V lost 2 bases, J lost 2 bases, and 9 bases lay in between. CDR1 is MNHEY and CDR2 is SVGAGI in the germline V gene. This CDR3 is CASSYRRGNTEAFF. The CDR3 DNA reads as TGTGCCAGCAGTTACCGCAGGGGAAACACTGAAGCTTTCTTT.

The genes are TRBV6-5 and TRBJ2-5; D not resolved. V shed 6 bases and J shed 4 bases, with 12 bases lying between them. Germline assignment: CDR1 MNHEY and CDR2 SVGAGI. The CDR3 consists of 13 residues. The chain's CDR3 is CASRAARPETQYF. CDR3 DNA sequence: TGTGCCAGCAGGGCAGCGAGGCCAGAGACCCAGTACTTC.

J is TRBJ2-5 and V is TRBV11-2; D remains unclear. CDR1 is SGHAT, CDR2 FQNNGV, per germline. Deletions cut 2 bases from V and 0 bases from J, with 10 bases between. This CDR3 is built from 15 residues. CDR3 sequence reads: CASSLPAEYQETQYF. The CDR3 DNA is TGTGCCAGCAGCTTACCCGCCGAGTACCAAGAGACCCAGTACTTC.

The genes are TRBV7-6 and TRBJ2-1; tentatively, D is TRBD2 (6 bases). Trimming took off 5 bases at V and 11 bases at J, with 13 bases between the two ends. CDR3 length: 12 residues. Germline values: CDR1 SGHVS, CDR2 FNYEAQ. CDR3 in amino acids: CASSPHGTQQFF. For the CDR3, the DNA is TGTGCCAGCAGCCCACACGGGACTCAGCAGTTCTTC.

In this sample, this clone turned up a few times. The chain has TRBV18 and TRBJ1-6; D gene ambiguous. Trimming took 4 bases from V and 8 from J, leaving 12 bases between them. The CDR3 runs to 14 residues. Per the germline V gene, CDR1 is KGHSH and CDR2 is LQKENI. This CDR3 is CASSHGIRDSPLHF. The CDR3 DNA reads as TGTGCCAGCTCACACGGGATTCGGGATTCACCCCTCCACTTT. The variable domain in full, completed from reference TRBV18 and TRBJ1-6, reads NAGVMQNPRHLVRRRGQEARLRCSPMKGHSHVYWYRQLPEEGLKFMVYLQKENIIDESGMPKERFSAEFPKEGPSILRIQQVVRGDSAAYFCASSHGIRDSPLHFGNGTRLTVT.

This clone has more than one count but fewer than ten. The chain joins TRBV28 to TRBJ2-3; 13 bases fit TRBD2. V was pared by 4 bases and J by 4 bases, with 17 bases of the junction left unmatched. Germline V gene sequence: CDR1 MDHEN, CDR2 SYDVKM. The CDR3 has 20 residues. CDR3 in amino acids: CASSSLGLAGDRSRADTQYF. As DNA, the CDR3 is TGTGCCAGCAGTTCCCTCGGACTAGCGGGAGACAGATCGAGAGCAGATACGCAGTATTTT.

The chain recombines TRBV6-1 with TRBJ2-1, with 9 bases fitting TRBD2. Germline values: CDR1 MNHNS, CDR2 SASEGT. The CDR3 sequence is 15 residues long. The ends lost 2 bases at V and 4 bases at J; junction bases unmatched: 3. CDR3 sequence (DNA): TGTGCCAGCAGTGAATTGACTAGCGGTTACAATGAGCAGTTCTTC. This codes for CASSELTSGYNEQFF.

This clone has only a few counts. Other DNA sequences within the sample encode an identical CDR3. This chain joins TRBV6-6 and TRBJ2-7; D possibly corresponds to TRBD1 (6 bases). This CDR3 has 12 residues. V lost 4 bases and J 4 bases, leaving 8 bases between the germline ends. Germline lookup yields CDR1 MNHNY and CDR2 SVGAGI (reference sequence). CDR3 DNA sequence: TGTGCCAGCAGTTCCCAGGGGTACGAGCAGTACTTC. The encoded protein is CASSSQGYEQYF.

The table lists this clone with a few counts. This sequence joins TRBV6-6 and TRBJ2-1; tentative D call: TRBD2 (5 bases). The CDR3 has 10 amino acids. Germline V gives CDR1 MNHNY, CDR2 SVGAGI (reference sequence). The V end lost 8 bases, the J end lost 10 bases, and 9 bases lay between the germline ends. The CDR3 coding sequence is TGTGCCAGCCTTTCGGGGGAGCAGTTCTTC. Protein sequence: CASLSGEQFF.

The rearrangement joins TRBV7-9 to TRBJ2-5, with 8 bases that match TRBD2. Germline values: CDR1 SEHNR, CDR2 FQNEAQ (reference sequence). V dropped 5 bases and J dropped 4; count of bases not matched to a gene: 6. This CDR3 has 14 residues. CDR3 sequence reads: CASSLRAGVETQYF. In DNA, the CDR3 is TGTGCCAGCAGCCTGAGAGCGGGAGTAGAGACCCAGTACTTC.